This T cell receptor beta chain comes out of a study of shared clonotypes between healthy human individuals. Regarding this clone: No antigen is known for it.

Only CD45RO-negative cells positively selected for CCR7 counted as naive CD8 cells, so terminally differentiated effector memory CD45RA+ cells were excluded. Only in-frame clones appear in the TCRdb table, and some are missing; sequencing was by immunoSEQ multiplex PCR. Found here are nearly 600,000 clones, 95% to 96% of them singletons; the top ten hold about 0.11%. Whole-study results and caveats: Sequencing of the sorted subsets was shown by rarefaction to be incomplete despite large depth. Non-shared clonotypes were found to have lower generation probabilities than the clonotypes that were shared by all four of the sorted-subset donors. Generally, naive subsets (rather than memory subsets) showed larger estimated richness.

This TCR came from a woman aged 25 to 39 in good health. Sample: naive CD8+ T cells sorted from blood.

CDR3 in amino acids: CASIGTGTYEQYF. For the CDR3, the DNA is TGTGCCAGCATTGGGACAGGGACGTACGAGCAGTACTTC. This chain joins TRBV7-8 and TRBJ2-7; 9 nucleotides agree with TRBD1. The CDR3 spans 13 residues. V dropped 7 bases and J dropped 4; count of bases not matched to a gene: 5. Looked up from germline, CDR1 is SGHVS and CDR2 is FQNEAQ.